The rows below give T cell receptor beta chains drawn from one sample of a study of T cells in Graves' hyperthyroidism and ophthalmopathy. Each CDR3 protein is one row after TCRdb ran MiXCR on the multiplex PCR reads. The sample includes nearly 600,000 distinct CDR3 sequences, approximately 15% of them seen just once. Sequencing was carried out using blood. Receptors originate from a woman under 30 with Graves' ophthalmopathy. Each CDR3 is given with its conserved first and last residue. The order of the fields is D gene, V gene, J gene, clone size, CDR3 protein, CDR3 DNA. The D gene is left open where the match is weak. Some rows mark clone size as missing; the rest say once, few, many or name a class of expanded clone.

d_gene: NA
v_gene: TRBV5-4
j_gene: TRBJ2-1
abundance: many
CDR3aa: CAWGGISYNEQFF
CDR3nt: TGTGCTTGGGGCGGGATATCTTACAATGAGCAGTTCTTC

d_gene: NA
v_gene: TRBV24-1
j_gene: TRBJ2-1
abundance: few
CDR3aa: CATSDRPALRLPPYNEQFF
CDR3nt: TGTGCCACCAGTGATCGGCCAGCCCTAAGGCTTCCACCCTACAATGAGCAGTTCTTC

d_gene: NA
v_gene: TRBV20-1
j_gene: TRBJ2-5
abundance: many
CDR3aa: CSATDRQETQYF
CDR3nt: TGCAGTGCTACAGACCGACAAGAGACCCAGTACTTC

d_gene: NA
v_gene: TRBV7-3
j_gene: TRBJ1-1
abundance: many
CDR3aa: CASSLNGPANTEAFF
CDR3nt: TGTGCCAGCAGCTTAAATGGTCCCGCCAACACTGAAGCTTTCTTT

d_gene: NA
v_gene: TRBV12-5
j_gene: TRBJ1-3
abundance: few
CDR3aa: CASGLGQPGNTIYF
CDR3nt: TGTGCTAGTGGTTTGGGACAACCTGGAAACACCATATATTTT

d_gene: NA
v_gene: TRBV6-5
j_gene: TRBJ2-2
abundance: NA
CDR3aa: CASSYSPGDQTGELFF
CDR3nt: TGTGCCAGCAGTTACTCGCCCGGGGACCAAACCGGGGAGCTGTTTTTT

d_gene: TRBD2
v_gene: TRBV7-8
j_gene: TRBJ2-2
abundance: many
CDR3aa: CASSLLSIGTSGSTGELFF
CDR3nt: TGTGCCAGCAGCTTATTATCTATCGGGACTAGCGGGAGTACCGGGGAGCTGTTTTTT

d_gene: TRBD1
v_gene: TRBV3-1
j_gene: TRBJ1-2
abundance: many
CDR3aa: CASSQDRGRDFYGYTF
CDR3nt: TGTGCCAGCAGCCAAGACAGGGGGCGCGATTTCTATGGCTACACCTTC

d_gene: NA
v_gene: TRBV5-6
j_gene: TRBJ1-1
abundance: many
CDR3aa: CASSPRAWDTEAFF
CDR3nt: TGTGCCAGCAGCCCCCGGGCCTGGGACACTGAAGCTTTCTTT

d_gene: TRBD1
v_gene: TRBV27
j_gene: TRBJ2-7
abundance: many
CDR3aa: CASSPRDSRYEQYF
CDR3nt: TGTGCCAGCAGTCCCCGGGACAGTCGCTACGAGCAGTACTTC

d_gene: NA
v_gene: TRBV4-1
j_gene: TRBJ2-1
abundance: once
CDR3aa: CASSQGGSYEQFF
CDR3nt: TGCGCCAGCAGCCAAGGAGGGAGCTATGAGCAGTTCTTC

d_gene: TRBD2
v_gene: TRBV28
j_gene: TRBJ2-1
abundance: many
CDR3aa: CASSLSGTSGSWEQFF
CDR3nt: TGTGCCAGCAGTTTATCCGGGACTAGCGGTTCATGGGAGCAGTTCTTC

d_gene: NA
v_gene: TRBV3-1
j_gene: TRBJ1-2
abundance: many
CDR3aa: CASCHRDRCGYTF
CDR3nt: TGTGCCAGCTGCCACAGAGACAGGTGTGGCTACACCTTC

d_gene: NA
v_gene: TRBV7-2
j_gene: TRBJ2-6
abundance: NA
CDR3aa: CASSKGRVSGANVLTF
CDR3nt: TGTGCCAGCAGCAAAGGGCGGGTCTCTGGGGCCAACGTCCTGACTTTC

d_gene: NA
v_gene: TRBV2
j_gene: TRBJ1-4
abundance: many
CDR3aa: CASSVFGGVATNEKLFF
CDR3nt: TGTGCCAGCAGTGTATTCGGGGGGGTTGCAACTAATGAAAAACTGTTTTTT

d_gene: NA
v_gene: TRBV30
j_gene: TRBJ2-7
abundance: many
CDR3aa: CATDRLSYEQYF
CDR3nt: TGTGCCACGGACAGACTCTCCTACGAGCAGTACTTC

d_gene: NA
v_gene: TRBV9
j_gene: TRBJ2-7
abundance: NA
CDR3aa: CASSVAPGGTSYEQYF
CDR3nt: TGTGCCAGCAGCGTTGCCCCCGGGGGGACAAGCTACGAGCAGTACTTC

d_gene: TRBD2
v_gene: TRBV24-1
j_gene: TRBJ2-1
abundance: NA
CDR3aa: CATSDLGLAGGHEQFF
CDR3nt: TGTGCCACCAGTGACCTGGGACTAGCGGGAGGCCATGAGCAGTTCTTC

d_gene: TRBD1
v_gene: TRBV10-3
j_gene: TRBJ1-2
abundance: many
CDR3aa: CAISDLYRGWYGYTF
CDR3nt: TGTGCCATCAGTGATTTATACAGGGGCTGGTATGGCTACACCTTC

d_gene: NA
v_gene: TRBV6-1
j_gene: TRBJ2-5
abundance: many
CDR3aa: CASARGPQETQYF
CDR3nt: TGTGCCAGCGCCAGAGGACCTCAAGAGACCCAGTACTTC

d_gene: TRBD2
v_gene: TRBV2
j_gene: TRBJ2-5
abundance: NA
CDR3aa: CASTEGKLAGEGQETQYF
CDR3nt: TGTGCCAGCACCGAAGGGAAACTAGCGGGAGAAGGACAAGAGACCCAGTACTTC

d_gene: NA
v_gene: TRBV14
j_gene: TRBJ1-3
abundance: few
CDR3aa: CASSQYGPGPNSFHPGNTIYF
CDR3nt: TGTGCCAGCAGCCAATACGGACCGGGACCGAACTCGTTCCACCCTGGAAACACCATATATTTT

d_gene: NA
v_gene: TRBV15
j_gene: TRBJ2-7
abundance: many
CDR3aa: CATSRVLTGTGGYEQYF
CDR3nt: TGTGCCACCAGCAGAGTCCTCACGGGTACAGGAGGCTACGAGCAGTACTTC

d_gene: NA
v_gene: TRBV5-1
j_gene: TRBJ2-1
abundance: many
CDR3aa: CASRGASSYNEQFF
CDR3nt: TGCGCCAGCAGGGGGGCCAGCTCCTACAATGAGCAGTTCTTC

d_gene: NA
v_gene: TRBV24-1
j_gene: TRBJ2-2
abundance: few
CDR3aa: CATSTRELRVAGELFF
CDR3nt: TGTGCCACCAGTACTCGGGAGTTGCGGGTCGCCGGGGAGCTGTTTTTT

d_gene: NA
v_gene: TRBV7-2
j_gene: TRBJ2-5
abundance: many
CDR3aa: CASSSFEVEYF
CDR3nt: TGTGCCAGCAGCTCCTTCGAGGTCGAGTACTTC

d_gene: TRBD1
v_gene: TRBV28
j_gene: TRBJ2-4
abundance: many
CDR3aa: CASVDRGAKNIQYF
CDR3nt: TGTGCCAGCGTGGACAGGGGAGCCAAAAACATTCAGTACTTC

d_gene: NA
v_gene: TRBV20-1
j_gene: TRBJ1-5
abundance: many
CDR3aa: CSARSPGVGNQPQHF
CDR3nt: TGCAGTGCTAGAAGCCCAGGGGTGGGCAATCAGCCCCAGCATTTT

d_gene: NA
v_gene: TRBV6-1
j_gene: TRBJ1-1
abundance: few
CDR3aa: CASRFATGNTEAFF
CDR3nt: TGTGCCAGCAGGTTTGCGACAGGGAACACTGAAGCTTTCTTT

d_gene: TRBD2
v_gene: TRBV6-1
j_gene: TRBJ2-3
abundance: few
CDR3aa: CASTSIAGSTDTQYF
CDR3nt: TGTGCCAGCACATCCATAGCGGGAAGCACAGATACGCAGTATTTT

d_gene: TRBD2
v_gene: TRBV7-3
j_gene: TRBJ2-3
abundance: few
CDR3aa: CASSLRNSGSGDTQYF
CDR3nt: TGTGCCAGCAGCTTAAGGAATAGCGGGAGTGGAGATACGCAGTATTTT

d_gene: NA
v_gene: TRBV29-1
j_gene: TRBJ2-7
abundance: few
CDR3aa: CSVREWDYEQYF
CDR3nt: TGCAGCGTCCGGGAGTGGGACTACGAGCAGTACTTC

d_gene: TRBD1
v_gene: TRBV27
j_gene: TRBJ1-1
abundance: many
CDR3aa: CASTGLGTGATTEAFF
CDR3nt: TGTGCCAGCACGGGATTGGGAACAGGGGCGACCACTGAAGCTTTCTTT

d_gene: TRBD1
v_gene: TRBV20-1
j_gene: TRBJ2-1
abundance: NA
CDR3aa: CGARDRDRRNEQFF
CDR3nt: TGCGGTGCCAGGGACAGGGACCGGCGGAATGAGCAGTTCTTC

d_gene: NA
v_gene: TRBV27
j_gene: TRBJ2-7
abundance: many
CDR3aa: CASSRDSLHSYEQYF
CDR3nt: TGTGCCAGCAGCCGCGACAGCCTTCACTCCTACGAGCAGTACTTC

d_gene: TRBD1
v_gene: TRBV7-2
j_gene: TRBJ1-4
abundance: NA
CDR3aa: CASSLAHRGHEKLFF
CDR3nt: TGTGCCAGCAGCTTAGCCCACAGGGGACACGAAAAACTGTTTTTT

d_gene: NA
v_gene: TRBV5-1
j_gene: TRBJ1-1
abundance: many
CDR3aa: CASSVRGAEGTEAFF
CDR3nt: TGCGCCAGCAGCGTCCGGGGGGCTGAAGGCACTGAAGCTTTCTTT

d_gene: TRBD1
v_gene: TRBV3-1
j_gene: TRBJ2-7
abundance: many
CDR3aa: CASSQPRTGNPYEQYF
CDR3nt: TGTGCCAGCAGCCAACCCCGGACAGGGAACCCCTACGAGCAGTACTTC

d_gene: NA
v_gene: TRBV5-1
j_gene: TRBJ1-6
abundance: few
CDR3aa: CASSSAYGQVSSPLHF
CDR3nt: TGCGCCAGCAGCTCGGCTTACGGACAAGTATCTTCACCCCTCCACTTT

d_gene: NA
v_gene: TRBV20-1
j_gene: TRBJ2-1
abundance: many
CDR3aa: CSAHMALYNEQFF
CDR3nt: TGCAGTGCTCATATGGCCCTCTACAATGAGCAGTTCTTC

d_gene: NA
v_gene: TRBV3-1
j_gene: TRBJ2-7
abundance: many
CDR3aa: CASSQLYEQYF
CDR3nt: TGTGCCAGCAGCCAACTCTACGAGCAGTACTTC

d_gene: TRBD1
v_gene: TRBV4-3
j_gene: TRBJ2-5
abundance: NA
CDR3aa: CASSQEGQQETQYF
CDR3nt: TGCGCCAGCAGCCAAGAGGGACAGCAAGAGACCCAGTACTTC

d_gene: TRBD1
v_gene: TRBV3-1
j_gene: TRBJ2-2
abundance: NA
CDR3aa: CASSLYRGENTGELFF
CDR3nt: TGTGCCAGCAGCCTTTACAGGGGGGAGAACACCGGGGAGCTGTTTTTT

d_gene: NA
v_gene: TRBV9
j_gene: TRBJ2-1
abundance: many
CDR3aa: CASSVGAGNNEQFF
CDR3nt: TGTGCCAGCAGCGTAGGGGCTGGAAACAATGAGCAGTTCTTC

d_gene: TRBD1
v_gene: TRBV27
j_gene: TRBJ2-7
abundance: many
CDR3aa: CASSSGQGVNEQYF
CDR3nt: TGTGCCAGCAGTTCCGGACAGGGGGTGAACGAGCAGTACTTC

d_gene: TRBD2
v_gene: TRBV7-2
j_gene: TRBJ2-7
abundance: many
CDR3aa: CASSLDTSGVAVQYF
CDR3nt: TGTGCCAGCAGCTTAGATACTAGCGGGGTGGCAGTGCAGTACTTC

d_gene: NA
v_gene: TRBV20-1
j_gene: TRBJ2-7
abundance: many
CDR3aa: CSAMSGDSYEQYF
CDR3nt: TGCAGTGCTATGTCGGGAGACTCCTACGAGCAGTACTTC

d_gene: TRBD1
v_gene: TRBV20-1
j_gene: TRBJ2-7
abundance: many
CDR3aa: CSARSIGTAAPYEQYF
CDR3nt: TGCAGTGCTAGATCTATCGGGACAGCGGCCCCCTACGAGCAGTACTTC

d_gene: TRBD1
v_gene: TRBV14
j_gene: TRBJ2-7
abundance: NA
CDR3aa: CASSQGQGARTLEQYF
CDR3nt: TGTGCCAGCAGCCAAGGACAGGGGGCGCGAACTCTCGAGCAGTACTTC

d_gene: TRBD2
v_gene: TRBV7-7
j_gene: TRBJ2-1
abundance: many
CDR3aa: CASSLHSGRAGNEQFF
CDR3nt: TGTGCTAGCAGCTTACATAGCGGGAGGGCCGGCAATGAGCAGTTCTTC

d_gene: TRBD2
v_gene: TRBV7-2
j_gene: TRBJ2-7
abundance: many
CDR3aa: CASSLAGGGGYEQYF
CDR3nt: TGTGCCAGCAGCTTAGCGGGCGGGGGGGGGTACGAGCAGTACTTC

d_gene: NA
v_gene: TRBV12-3/TRBV12-4
j_gene: TRBJ1-5
abundance: many
CDR3aa: CASSLGRARAQHF
CDR3nt: TGTGCCAGCAGTTTAGGAAGGGCACGGGCCCAGCATTTT

d_gene: NA
v_gene: TRBV7-6
j_gene: TRBJ2-1
abundance: many
CDR3aa: CASSLSVGVVRSNEQFF
CDR3nt: TGTGCCAGCAGCTTATCCGTGGGGGTTGTCAGGTCGAATGAGCAGTTCTTC